The sequence of this TCR beta chain was determined in a study of blood T cell repertoires in COVID-19. Study-level information: Collection of acute and convalescent COVID-19 samples took place in the United States, Italy and Spain.

CDR1 and CDR2 from the germline V gene are DFQATT and SNEGSKA (reference sequence). CDR3 size: 16 residues. V was pared by 3 bases and J by 3 bases, with 7 bases of the junction left unmatched. This clone has just a few counts. Study processing details: Amplification of reference gene primers was used by the study to estimate nucleated cell counts. The assay was immunoSEQ multiplex PCR, and TCRdb's table has in-frame clones only and misses some. V and J calls and clone size are those listed in that table; D and trimming were worked out from the DNA. Of over 80,000 clones in the sample, more than 70% were seen once.

The genes are TRBV20-1 and TRBJ2-2, with 10 bases fitting TRBD2. Sequenced material: peripheral blood. The origin of this receptor is a human donor in a cohort sampled during active COVID-19. The CDR3 sequence is CSASPSGRRDTGELFF. The CDR3 nucleotides are TGCAGTGCTAGTCCTAGCGGGAGAAGGGACACCGGGGAGCTGTTTTTT.